The subject of this entry is one TCR beta chain. Reverse transcription of roughly 0.5 to 1 ug RNA was carried out with random hexamers. Multiplex immunoSEQ PCR targeted 54 Vbeta and 13 Jbeta TCR beta segments. TCRdb re-analysed the immunoSEQ multiplex PCR reads in MiXCR, keeping a single row per CDR3 protein. The profile shows over 150,000 distinct CDR3 sequences, 93% of them singletons. This sample is drawn from a study of CD8 T cells in Susac syndrome. Germline CDR1 reads SGHDN; CDR2 reads FVKESK. V dropped 0 bases and J dropped 5 bases, with 23 bases sitting between them. The CDR3 has 19 residues. Sequencing was performed on CD4+ T cells from PBMCs. The chain couples TRBV14 to TRBJ2-1, with D perhaps TRBD2 (7 bases). This sequence originates from a human donor with multiple sclerosis. CDR3 DNA: TGTGCCAGCAGCCAAGATTGGGGGGCCGCTAGCGGATTTAACAATGAGCAGTTCTTC. It codes for CASSQDWGAASGFNNEQFF.